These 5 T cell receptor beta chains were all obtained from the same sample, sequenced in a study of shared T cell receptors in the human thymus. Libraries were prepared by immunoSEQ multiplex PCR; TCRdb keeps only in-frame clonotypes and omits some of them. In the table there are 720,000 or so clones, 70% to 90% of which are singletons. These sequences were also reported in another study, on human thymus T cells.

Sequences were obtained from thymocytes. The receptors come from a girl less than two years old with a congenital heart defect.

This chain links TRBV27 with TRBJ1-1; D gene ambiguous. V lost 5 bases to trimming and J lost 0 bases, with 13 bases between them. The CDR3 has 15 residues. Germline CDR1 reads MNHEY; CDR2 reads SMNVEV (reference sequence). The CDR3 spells CASSPPRRLNTEAFF. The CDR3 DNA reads TGTGCCAGCAGTCCCCCACGGAGGCTGAACACTGAAGCTTTCTTT.

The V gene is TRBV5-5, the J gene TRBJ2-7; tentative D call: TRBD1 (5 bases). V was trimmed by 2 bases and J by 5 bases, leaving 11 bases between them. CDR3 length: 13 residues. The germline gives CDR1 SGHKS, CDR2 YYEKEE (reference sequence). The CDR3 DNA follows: TGTGCCAGCAGCTTTAAGACAGACAACGAGCAGTACTTC. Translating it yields CASSFKTDNEQYF.

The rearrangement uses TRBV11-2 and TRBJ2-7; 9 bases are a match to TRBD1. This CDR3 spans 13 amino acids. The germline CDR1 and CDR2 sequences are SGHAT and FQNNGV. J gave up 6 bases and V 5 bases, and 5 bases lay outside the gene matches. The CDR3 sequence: CASSLTGGSEQYF. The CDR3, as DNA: TGTGCCAGCAGCCTGACAGGGGGTAGCGAGCAGTACTTC.

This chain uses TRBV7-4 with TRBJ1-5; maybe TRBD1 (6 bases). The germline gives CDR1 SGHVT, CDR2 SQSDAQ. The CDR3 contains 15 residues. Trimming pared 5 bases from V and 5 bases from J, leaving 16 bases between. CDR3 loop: CASSPGQLIDQPQHF. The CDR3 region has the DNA TGTGCCAGCAGCCCAGGACAGCTAATTGATCAGCCCCAGCATTTT.

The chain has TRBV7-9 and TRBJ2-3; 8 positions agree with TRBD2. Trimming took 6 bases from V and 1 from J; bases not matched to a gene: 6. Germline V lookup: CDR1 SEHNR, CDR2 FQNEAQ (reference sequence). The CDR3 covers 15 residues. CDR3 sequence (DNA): TGTGCCAGCAGTACCTTACTAGCGGGCACAGATACGCAGTATTTT. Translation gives CASSTLLAGTDTQYF.